The rows below give T cell receptor beta chains drawn from one sample of a study of cytomegalovirus exposure and HLA in healthy donors. Profiled with immunoSEQ multiplex PCR; TCRdb holds only in-frame clones, not every one. The sample carries approximately 290,000 clones, 80% recorded once. The material sequenced was PBMCs. The receptor source for this set is a girl aged 2 to 9 in good health and CMV-seronegative. Each CDR3 is given with its conserved first and last residue. A D gene is named only where the DNA matches it firmly. The size field is filled for only some rows; it gives once, few, many or a size class.

clone size: NA; V gene: TRBV10-1; D gene: NA; J gene: TRBJ2-4; CDR3 protein: CASSEGRGNIQYF; CDR3 DNA: TGCGCCAGCAGTGAGGGGAGAGGTAACATTCAGTACTTC
clone size: NA; V gene: TRBV19; D gene: NA; J gene: TRBJ1-1; CDR3 protein: CASSPSTGSRDTEAFF; CDR3 DNA: TGTGCCAGTAGTCCTAGCACAGGGAGCCGAGACACTGAAGCTTTCTTT
clone size: NA; V gene: TRBV5-8; D gene: TRBD2; J gene: TRBJ2-1; CDR3 protein: CASSGMKRGGREQFF; CDR3 DNA: TGTGCCAGCAGCGGTATGAAGCGGGGGGGCCGTGAGCAGTTCTTC
clone size: NA; V gene: TRBV28; D gene: TRBD1; J gene: TRBJ2-1; CDR3 protein: CASSFMDRDPEQFF; CDR3 DNA: TGTGCCAGCAGTTTCATGGACAGGGACCCTGAGCAGTTCTTC
clone size: NA; V gene: TRBV7-6; D gene: TRBD1; J gene: TRBJ2-1; CDR3 protein: CASSKTGDEQFF; CDR3 DNA: TGTGCCAGCAGCAAAACAGGGGATGAGCAGTTCTTC
clone size: NA; V gene: TRBV6-5; D gene: NA; J gene: TRBJ1-1; CDR3 protein: CASSPYTEAFF; CDR3 DNA: TGTGCCAGCAGTCCCTACACTGAAGCTTTCTTT
clone size: NA; V gene: TRBV27; D gene: TRBD1; J gene: TRBJ1-1; CDR3 protein: CASSLREQGITEAFF; CDR3 DNA: TGTGCCAGCAGTTTGAGGGAACAGGGGATCACTGAAGCTTTCTTT
clone size: NA; V gene: TRBV7-3; D gene: NA; J gene: TRBJ1-3; CDR3 protein: CASSLGPKSSGNTIYF; CDR3 DNA: TGTGCCAGCAGCTTAGGGCCTAAATCCTCTGGAAACACCATATATTTT
clone size: NA; V gene: TRBV11-1; D gene: NA; J gene: TRBJ2-5; CDR3 protein: CASSFSRGSRAETQYF; CDR3 DNA: TGTGCCAGCAGCTTCAGTAGAGGGAGTCGGGCAGAGACCCAGTACTTC
clone size: NA; V gene: TRBV7-3; D gene: NA; J gene: TRBJ1-1; CDR3 protein: CASSPQTGSEAFF; CDR3 DNA: TGTGCCAGCAGCCCCCAGACAGGTTCTGAAGCTTTCTTT
clone size: few; V gene: TRBV5-4; D gene: NA; J gene: TRBJ2-1; CDR3 protein: CASSPRGAYNEQFF; CDR3 DNA: TGTGCCAGCAGCCCCCGGGGAGCCTACAATGAGCAGTTCTTC
clone size: NA; V gene: TRBV4-1; D gene: NA; J gene: TRBJ1-6; CDR3 protein: CASSQKPNSLHF; CDR3 DNA: TGCGCCAGCAGCCAAAAACCAAATAGCCTCCACTTT
clone size: NA; V gene: TRBV5-1; D gene: TRBD1; J gene: TRBJ1-3; CDR3 protein: CASSWDSSGNTIYF; CDR3 DNA: TGCGCCAGCAGCTGGGACAGCTCTGGAAACACCATATATTTT
clone size: once; V gene: TRBV7-9; D gene: NA; J gene: TRBJ1-4; CDR3 protein: CASSLQQGKLFF; CDR3 DNA: TGTGCCAGCAGCTTGCAACAGGGAAAACTGTTTTTT
clone size: NA; V gene: TRBV2; D gene: NA; J gene: TRBJ2-1; CDR3 protein: CANGGARNEQFF; CDR3 DNA: TGTGCCAATGGGGGGGCCAGGAATGAGCAGTTCTTC
clone size: NA; V gene: TRBV5-8; D gene: NA; J gene: TRBJ1-5; CDR3 protein: CASSGGRGGSVAQHF; CDR3 DNA: TGTGCCAGCAGCGGGGGTCGGGGAGGGTCAGTTGCCCAGCATTTT
clone size: few; V gene: TRBV5-4; D gene: NA; J gene: TRBJ2-2; CDR3 protein: CASSLAQGATGELFF; CDR3 DNA: TGTGCCAGCAGCTTGGCACAGGGTGCCACCGGGGAGCTGTTTTTT
clone size: NA; V gene: TRBV15; D gene: NA; J gene: TRBJ1-5; CDR3 protein: CATSRDLHSNQPQHF; CDR3 DNA: TGTGCCACCAGCAGAGATTTACATAGCAATCAGCCCCAGCATTTT
clone size: NA; V gene: TRBV30; D gene: TRBD2; J gene: TRBJ2-3; CDR3 protein: CAWRPRPGLAGETHTDTQYF; CDR3 DNA: TGTGCCTGGAGGCCCCGTCCGGGACTAGCGGGGGAAACCCACACAGATACGCAGTATTTT
clone size: few; V gene: TRBV7-9; D gene: TRBD1; J gene: TRBJ2-7; CDR3 protein: CASGTPGQGVWGGDEQYF; CDR3 DNA: TGTGCCAGCGGGACCCCGGGACAGGGTGTATGGGGCGGGGACGAGCAGTACTTC
clone size: NA; V gene: TRBV6-5; D gene: NA; J gene: TRBJ1-2; CDR3 protein: CATSNKPGTNTGYTF; CDR3 DNA: TGTGCCACCTCAAATAAACCGGGTACCAATACCGGCTACACCTTC
clone size: NA; V gene: TRBV18; D gene: NA; J gene: TRBJ2-7; CDR3 protein: CASSPPGTPLLEQYF; CDR3 DNA: TGTGCCAGCTCACCACCCGGGACTCCACTTTTAGAGCAGTACTTC
clone size: few; V gene: TRBV9; D gene: NA; J gene: TRBJ2-7; CDR3 protein: CASSVTGRSTYEQYF; CDR3 DNA: TGTGCCAGCAGCGTAACAGGGAGAAGCACCTACGAGCAGTACTTC
clone size: NA; V gene: TRBV5-4; D gene: NA; J gene: TRBJ1-2; CDR3 protein: CASSLFAGSGYTF; CDR3 DNA: TGTGCCAGCAGCTTGTTCGCGGGCTCTGGCTACACCTTC
clone size: few; V gene: TRBV7-8; D gene: TRBD1; J gene: TRBJ1-1; CDR3 protein: CASSVGTGRVNTEAFF; CDR3 DNA: TGTGCCAGCAGCGTCGGGACAGGGAGGGTGAACACTGAAGCTTTCTTT
clone size: NA; V gene: TRBV20-1; D gene: NA; J gene: TRBJ1-2; CDR3 protein: CSASANYGYTF; CDR3 DNA: TGCAGTGCTTCCGCTAACTATGGCTACACCTTC